This TCR beta chain was sequenced during a study of beta chain features in type 1 diabetes. Points from the study as a whole: The naive, central memory and Treg TCRB repertoires of patients appeared to be more similar to one another than those of healthy donors. Fewer insertions but more deletions were seen at VDJ junctions in type 1 diabetes patients.

The V segment lost 4 bases and the J segment 6 bases; nucleotides outside the gene matches: 9. Germline V CDR1 and CDR2: SGHRS, YFSETQ. The CDR3 has 15 residues. The authors reverse transcribed all of the isolated RNA, so sequencing captured expressed TCRB transcripts. The method was immunoSEQ multiplex PCR; TCRdb's version includes in-frame clones alone and lacks a portion of them. The sample holds 360,000 or so clones, around 20% seen once. Blood was drawn once from each donor into heparinised tubes. The draws averaged roughly 120 mL. This clone showed up just once. The antigen remains unidentified. V is TRBV5-1 and J is TRBJ1-5; 8 bases fit TRBD1. Source material: naive CD4+ T cells from blood. The TCR was taken from a woman under 30 in good health. CDR3 nucleotides: TGCGCCAGCAGCCTAACAGGGGGAATGGCTCAGCCCCAGCATTTT. Encoded protein: CASSLTGGMAQPQHF. Supplemented by reference TRBV5-1 and TRBJ1-5, the full variable domain reads KAGVTQTPRYLIKTRGQQVTLSCSPISGHRSVSWYQQTPGQGLQFLFEYFSETQRNKGNFPGRFSGRQFSNSRSEMNVSTLELGDSALYLCASSLTGGMAQPQHFGDGTRLSIL.